These 29 T cell receptor beta chains were sequenced from one sample in a study of patients and donors after allogeneic stem cell transplantation. TCRdb analysed the RT-PCR reads with MiXCR anew, one entry per CDR3 protein. The sample has about a million distinct CDR3 sequences, approximately 18% seen once; the top ten hold approximately 5.9%. Sample: blood, either unsorted or a sorted T cell fraction (not recorded which). These receptors were obtained from a human donor who was either an allogeneic HSCT recipient or a stem cell or donor lymphocyte infusion donor (not recorded which). It is not recorded whose cells these are; they may come from a transplant donor.

This clonotype was observed many times. CDR3 sequence reads: CASSQRRNSYEQYF. CDR3 bases: TGTGCCAGCAGCCAGCGGCGAAACTCCTACGAGCAGTACTTC. The chain recombines TRBV3-1 with TRBJ2-7, with no clear D. V lost 3 bases to trimming and J lost 0 bases, with 9 bases between them. The V gene's germline CDR1 is LGHDT and CDR2 YNNKEL (reference sequence). This CDR3 comprises 14 residues.

There are a few counts of this clonotype. The chain has TRBV5-8 and TRBJ1-1; TRBD1 is a possible D gene (6 bases). Germline CDR1 reads SGHTS; CDR2 reads YDEGEE. V lost 4 bases, J lost 3 bases, and 10 bases lay in between. The CDR3 runs to 13 residues. The chain's CDR3 is CASSRRQDTEAFF. CDR3 in DNA: TGTGCCAGCAGCCGCCGACAGGACACTGAAGCTTTCTTT. Based on the CDR3 plus reference TRBV5-8 and TRBJ1-1, the full variable domain is EAGVTQSPTHLIKTRGQQATLRCSPISGHTSVYWYQQALGLGLQFLLWYDEGEERNRGNFPPRFSGRQFPNYSSELNVNALELEDSALYLCASSRRQDTEAFFGQGTRLTVV.

This clonotype occurred many times. The rearrangement joins TRBV5-1 to TRBJ1-1; TRBD1 is a possible D gene (5 bases). Germline V lookup: CDR1 SGHRS, CDR2 YFSETQ. V was shortened by 2 bases and J by 1 base, with 9 bases between the two germline ends. This CDR3 is 14 amino acids long. CDR3 protein: CASSFGGKNTEAFF. The CDR3 DNA sequence: TGCGCCAGCAGCTTCGGGGGTAAGAACACTGAAGCTTTCTTT.

This clonotype was seen only a few times. V is TRBV10-3 and J is TRBJ2-7; 7 bases map to TRBD2. This CDR3 spans 11 amino acids. Germline CDR1 ENHRY, CDR2 SYGVKD. Losses at the gene ends were 4 bases for V and 9 bases for J; bases not matched to a gene: 3. The CDR3 region is CAISGGGGQYF. The CDR3 DNA is TGTGCCATCAGTGGTGGGGGGGGGCAGTACTTC.

This clonotype was observed a handful of times. The chain links TRBV3-1 to TRBJ1-1, with D uncertain. V lost 3 bases to trimming and J lost 0 bases, with 11 bases between them. Germline CDR1 and CDR2: LGHDT and YNNKEL (reference sequence). The CDR3 totals 15 residues. This chain's CDR3 is CASSQLSELNTEAFF. The CDR3 bases are TGTGCCAGCAGCCAGCTGTCTGAACTGAACACTGAAGCTTTCTTT.

The V call is TRBV20-1, the J call TRBJ1-3; TRBD1 might be the D (5 bases). The V gene lost 6 bases and the J gene lost 0 bases, with 12 bases spanning the gap. The CDR3 loop spans 14 amino acids. The germline CDR1 and CDR2 sequences are DFQATT and SNEGSKA (reference sequence). The CDR3 reads CSAQTEFSGNTIYF. CDR3 coding DNA: TGCAGTGCCCAGACAGAGTTCTCTGGAAACACCATATATTTT.

The V call is TRBV7-6, the J call TRBJ2-7; TRBD2 agrees at 8 bases. V trimming: 5 bases; J trimming: 6 bases; junction bases outside the gene matches: 12. Germline CDR1 and CDR2: SGHVS and FNYEAQ. CDR3 size: 15 residues. In DNA form, the CDR3 reads TGTGCCAGCAGCCTGAGGGGACTAGGATCGACCGAGCAGTACTTC. Its protein is CASSLRGLGSTEQYF.

This clonotype was found a few times. The CDR3 loop reads CASSVATSGRGYNEQFF. The CDR3, as DNA: TGTGCCAGCAGCGTAGCTACGAGCGGGAGAGGGTACAATGAGCAGTTCTTC. The chain links TRBV9 to TRBJ2-1, with 8 positions matching TRBD2. Germline CDR1 reads SGDLS; CDR2 reads YYNGEE. CDR3 size: 17 residues. Losses at the gene ends were 0 bases for V and 4 bases for J; bases not matched to a gene: 9. Complete variable domain (other parts from reference TRBV9 and TRBJ2-1): DSGVTQTPKHLITATGQRVTLRCSPRSGDLSVYWYQQSLDQGLQFLIQYYNGEERAKGNILERFSAQQFPDLHSELNLSSLELGDSALYFCASSVATSGRGYNEQFFGPGTRLTVL.

This rearrangement joins TRBV15 to TRBJ1-2, with D possibly being TRBD1 (6 bases). V lost 0 bases and J 8 bases, leaving 10 bases between the germline ends. Germline V gene data show CDR1 as LNHNV and CDR2 as YYDKDF (reference sequence). This CDR3 is built from 13 residues. As DNA, the CDR3 is TGTGCCACCAGCAGAGATTACAGGGAAGGCTACACCTTC. This encodes CATSRDYREGYTF.

The chain couples TRBV18 to TRBJ1-1; D gene unclear. Germline CDR1 reads KGHSH; CDR2 reads LQKENI. The CDR3 covers 14 residues. V was pared by 3 bases and J by 6 bases, with 14 bases between. The DNA for the CDR3 is TGTGCCAGCTCACCCCCCGGTGGGGTGGCTGAAGCTTTCTTT. This encodes CASSPPGGVAEAFF.

Only a few counts were recorded for this clonotype. CDR3 sequence reads: CATHPGSQETQYF. The CDR3 DNA sequence: TGTGCCACACACCCAGGGTCCCAAGAGACCCAGTACTTC. The chain recombines TRBV15 with TRBJ2-5, with TRBD1 as a possible D gene (5 bases). Germline V gene sequence: CDR1 LNHNV, CDR2 YYDKDF (reference sequence). Deletions cut 9 bases from V and 1 base from J, with 12 bases between. CDR3 length equals 13 residues.

This clonotype has just a few counts. V gene TRBV27 combines with J gene TRBJ2-1; D remains unclear. CDR3 length: 13 amino acids. Germline V gene sequence: CDR1 MNHEY, CDR2 SMNVEV (reference sequence). Trimming took 5 bases from V and 6 from J, leaving 11 bases between them. CDR3 sequence: CASSKGWGNEQFF. For the CDR3, the DNA is TGTGCCAGCAGTAAGGGCTGGGGCAATGAGCAGTTCTTC.

The chain joins TRBV6-5 to TRBJ2-7; 7 nucleotides agree with TRBD1. V was clipped by 0 bases and J by 3 bases; unmatched bases: 2. Germline loops: CDR1 MNHEY, CDR2 SVGAGI. CDR3 length equals 14 residues. The DNA for the CDR3 is TGTGCCAGCAGTTACTCGGACAGGAACTACGAGCAGTACTTC. Translating it yields CASSYSDRNYEQYF.

The gene calls are TRBV4-3 and TRBJ1-1; TRBD1 is a possible D gene (5 bases). V lost 4 bases and J lost 0, with 9 bases in between. The CDR3 length is 14 residues. Germline loops: CDR1 LGHNA, CDR2 YSLEER. CDR3 amino acids: CASSPGVLNTEAFF. The CDR3 nucleotides read TGCGCCAGCAGCCCGGGGGTCTTGAACACTGAAGCTTTCTTT.

The J gene is TRBJ2-1, the V gene TRBV6-1; D is tentatively TRBD1 or TRBD2 (5 bases each). Trimming cost V 6 bases and J 3 bases, with 18 bases left between them. The CDR3 is 16 amino acids. Per the germline V gene, CDR1 is MNHNS and CDR2 is SASEGT. DNA for the CDR3: TGTGCCAGCAGCCCACCTCCGGGACCCAGCTACAATGAGCAGTTCTTC. Amino acid sequence: CASSPPPGPSYNEQFF.

This chain joins TRBV5-1 and TRBJ2-3; the match to TRBD2 covers 12 bases. V lost 0 bases to trimming and J lost 4 bases; unmatched junction nucleotides: 6. CDR3 length equals 17 residues. Germline V gene lookup returns CDR1 SGHRS and CDR2 YFSETQ. In DNA, the CDR3 is TGCGCCAGCAGCTTGGAGACTAGCGGGGGTTTGGCAGATACGCAGTATTTT. Its translation: CASSLETSGGLADTQYF.

This clonotype turned up a few times. The CDR3 DNA follows: TGTGCCAGCAGCGCCTCCGAGGGACTAGCAAACTCCTACGAGCAGTACTTC. It translates to CASSASEGLANSYEQYF. V is TRBV9 and J is TRBJ2-7; 9 positions match TRBD2. The V gene end was trimmed by 3 bases and the J gene end by 0 bases; junction bases not matched to a gene: 10. This CDR3 has 17 residues. Germline CDR1 is SGDLS and CDR2 is YYNGEE.

There are a few counts of this clonotype. The chain is built from TRBV12-3 or TRBV12-4 and TRBJ2-2, with 8 positions matching TRBD2. Unmatched junction bases numbered 8, after V lost 7 bases and J lost 4 bases. This CDR3 comprises 15 residues. For the CDR3, the DNA is TGTGCCAGCACTGTACGACTAGCGCTCACCGGGGAGCTGTTTTTT. Protein product: CASTVRLALTGELFF.

This clonotype was detected only a few times. This chain joins TRBV12-3 or TRBV12-4 and TRBJ2-2; no reliable D call. This CDR3 is 14 amino acids long. Trimming left V 3 bases short and J 2 bases short, with 7 bases between. The CDR3 here is CASSFGSNTGELFF. CDR3 nucleotide sequence: TGTGCCAGCAGTTTTGGTTCCAACACCGGGGAGCTGTTTTTT.

V is TRBV20-1 and J is TRBJ1-6; no firm D call. Germline lookup yields CDR1 DFQATT and CDR2 SNEGSKA (reference sequence). This CDR3 region has 16 residues. Between the trimmed V and J ends, which lost 5 bases and 4 bases, there was a span of 18 bases. CDR3 protein: CSADRRPEGYNSPLHF. The CDR3 nucleotides read TGCAGTGCTGACCGACGGCCGGAAGGATATAATTCACCCCTCCACTTT.

The chain employs TRBV2 and TRBJ2-1, with 7 nucleotides matching TRBD1. The germline CDR1 and CDR2 sequences are SNHLY and FYNNEI. This CDR3 has 15 amino acids. J gave up 3 bases and V 7 bases, and 9 bases lay outside the gene matches. CDR3 sequence: CASTERDRFYNEQFF. CDR3 in DNA: TGTGCCAGCACCGAAAGGGACAGATTCTACAATGAGCAGTTCTTC.

The chain recombines TRBV11-3 with TRBJ1-6; D remains unclear. Germline loops: CDR1 SGHNT, CDR2 YENEEA. V lost 5 bases to trimming and J lost 6 bases, with 8 bases between them. This CDR3 comprises 13 residues. This CDR3 is CASSPRSNSPLHF. The CDR3 coding sequence is TGTGCCAGCAGCCCGCGGAGTAATTCACCCCTCCACTTT.

The chain recombines TRBV3-1 with TRBJ2-3; D is undetermined. The CDR3 is 13 amino acids. The V end lost 6 bases, the J end lost 2 bases, and 9 bases lay between the germline ends. Germline loops: CDR1 LGHDT, CDR2 YNNKEL (reference sequence). CDR3 amino acids: CASRPDHTDTQYF. In nucleotides, the CDR3 is TGTGCCAGCAGACCGGACCACACAGATACGCAGTATTTT.

This clonotype was seen a handful of times. The chain carries TRBV3-1 and TRBJ1-2; 12 bases fit TRBD1. Germline-derived CDR1 and CDR2 are LGHDT and YNNKEL (reference sequence). The junction had 11 bases not matched to a gene; V was cut back by 2 bases and J by 13 bases. This CDR3 spans 15 amino acids. CDR3 sequence reads: CASSQSGQGAVRSTF. In DNA, the CDR3 is TGTGCCAGCAGCCAATCGGGACAGGGGGCCGTTCGGAGCACCTTC.

The rearrangement links TRBV7-2 to TRBJ1-1; unclear D gene. The V gene's germline CDR1 is SGHTA and CDR2 FQGNSA. Trimming cost V 1 base and J 0 bases, with 9 bases left between them. This CDR3 has 15 residues. This CDR3 reads CASSLDPAVNTEAFF. The CDR3 nucleotides are TGTGCCAGCAGCTTAGACCCAGCCGTGAACACTGAAGCTTTCTTT.

This clonotype was counted a few times. This chain joins TRBV20-1 and TRBJ2-7, with 10 bases that match TRBD2. From germline, CDR1 is DFQATT and CDR2 SNEGSKA (reference sequence). CDR3 length: 13 residues. The CDR3 DNA reads as TGCACGTTCAGCGGGAGGGCCTCTTACGAGCAGTACTTC. Its translation: CTFSGRASYEQYF.

The sample holds a few counts of this clonotype. The chain carries TRBV5-1 and TRBJ2-1; 8 bases align to TRBD2. Germline CDR1 and CDR2: SGHRS and YFSETQ. The CDR3 length is 16 residues. Germline trimming cut 4 bases from V and 8 bases from J; bases unmatched to any gene: 14. As DNA, the CDR3 is TGCGCCAGCAGCGGGGGCCTTGCGGGGGGAGAAGATGAGCAGTTCTTC. Translation gives CASSGGLAGGEDEQFF.

The gene calls are TRBV7-8 and TRBJ2-1; tentative D call: TRBD1 (5 bases). Germline CDR1 and CDR2: SGHVS and FQNEAQ. The germline V and J ends were trimmed by 7 bases and 4 bases, with 20 bases remaining between them. The CDR3 runs to 16 residues. The CDR3, as DNA: TGTGCCAGCACTCTTTCAGGGCACCTAATTTACAATGAGCAGTTCTTC. Translated: CASTLSGHLIYNEQFF. The full variable domain, its missing parts supplied by reference TRBV7-8 and TRBJ2-1, is GAGVSQSPRYKVAKRGQDVALRCDPISGHVSLFWYQQALGQGPEFLTYFQNEAQLDKSGLPSDRFFAERPEGSVSTLKIQRTQQEDSAVYLCASTLSGHLIYNEQFFGPGTRLTVL.

This clonotype has a handful of counts. The J gene is TRBJ1-5, the V gene TRBV15; D possibly corresponds to TRBD1 (6 bases). The CDR3 spans 14 residues. Trimming cost V 4 bases and J 6 bases, with 13 bases left between them. Germline V gene data show CDR1 as LNHNV and CDR2 as YYDKDF (reference sequence). The CDR3 DNA follows: TGTGCCACCAGCACAGGGGAGCCTCTTCAGCCCCAGCATTTT. Translation gives CATSTGEPLQPQHF.